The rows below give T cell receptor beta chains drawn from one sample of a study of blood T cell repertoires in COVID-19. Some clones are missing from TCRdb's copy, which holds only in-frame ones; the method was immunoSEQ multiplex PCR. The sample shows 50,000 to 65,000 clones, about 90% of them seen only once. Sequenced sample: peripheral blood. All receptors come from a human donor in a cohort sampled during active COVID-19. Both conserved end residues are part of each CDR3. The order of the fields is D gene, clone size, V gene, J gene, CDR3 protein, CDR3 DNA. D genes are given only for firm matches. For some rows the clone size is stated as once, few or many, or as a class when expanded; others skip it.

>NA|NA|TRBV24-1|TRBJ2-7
CATSGDSGSALWEQYF
TGTGCCACCAGTGGGGACAGCGGGAGCGCCCTGTGGGAGCAGTACTTC
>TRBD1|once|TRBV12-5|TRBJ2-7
CASGSSGTGSYEQYF
TGTGCTAGTGGTTCCTCCGGGACAGGGTCCTACGAGCAGTACTTC
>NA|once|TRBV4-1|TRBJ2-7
CASSQGFARSVEQYF
TGCGCCAGCAGCCAAGGATTCGCAAGATCGGTCGAGCAGTACTTC
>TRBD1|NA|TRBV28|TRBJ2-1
CASRPGQGRSYNEQFF
TGTGCCAGCAGACCCGGACAGGGAAGGTCCTACAATGAGCAGTTCTTC
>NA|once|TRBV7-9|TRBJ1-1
CASSDQVSTEAFF
TGTGCCAGCAGCGACCAGGTTAGCACTGAAGCTTTCTTT
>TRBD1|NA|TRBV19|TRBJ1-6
CASSFGTDYNSPLHF
TGTGCCAGTTCCTTCGGGACAGACTATAATTCACCCCTCCACTTT
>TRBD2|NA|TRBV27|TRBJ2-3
CASSSLLADYTGTQYF
TGTGCCAGCAGTTCCTTACTAGCGGACTACACAGGTACGCAGTATTTT
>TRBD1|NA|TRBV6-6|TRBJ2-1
CASSYSAQGARNEQFF
TGTGCCAGCAGTTACTCGGCCCAGGGGGCGAGGAATGAGCAGTTCTTC
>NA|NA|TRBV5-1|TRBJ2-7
CASSPSRTTQSSYEQYF
TGCGCCAGCAGCCCTTCCCGGACAACTCAGAGCTCCTACGAGCAGTACTTC
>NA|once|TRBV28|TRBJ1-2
CASSSPPQANYGYTF
TGTGCCAGCAGTTCCCCCCCACAGGCTAACTATGGCTACACCTTC
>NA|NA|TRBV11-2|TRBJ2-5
CASSLRGGLQETQYF
TGTGCCAGCAGCTTGCGGGGTGGGCTTCAAGAGACCCAGTACTTC
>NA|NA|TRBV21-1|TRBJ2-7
CASSLAPTGQASLWQYF
TGTGCCAGCAGTCTAGCCCCTACGGGACAGGCATCATTGTGGCAGTACTTC
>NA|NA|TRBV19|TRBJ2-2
CASKPRRADTGELFF
TGTGCCAGTAAACCCCGGCGGGCCGACACCGGGGAGCTGTTTTTT
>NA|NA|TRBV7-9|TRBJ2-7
CASSLGREQYF
TGTGCCAGCAGCTTAGGTCGCGAGCAGTACTTC
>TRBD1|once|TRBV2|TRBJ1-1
CASRPGGSNTEAFF
TGTGCCAGCAGACCAGGGGGCTCGAACACTGAAGCTTTCTTT
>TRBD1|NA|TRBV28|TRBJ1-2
CASNDRGRNYGYTF
TGTGCCAGCAACGACAGGGGGCGGAACTATGGCTACACCTTC
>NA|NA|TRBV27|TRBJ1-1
CASSFDSLNTEAFF
TGTGCCAGCAGTTTCGACAGCTTGAACACTGAAGCTTTCTTT
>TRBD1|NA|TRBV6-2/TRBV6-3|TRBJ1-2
CASSYSGQGNYGYTF
TGTGCCAGCAGTTACTCGGGACAGGGGAACTATGGCTACACCTTC
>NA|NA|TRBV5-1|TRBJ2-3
CARNRGYTDTQYF
TGCGCCCGAAATAGGGGATACACAGATACGCAGTATTTT
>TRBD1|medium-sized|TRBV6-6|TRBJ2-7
CASNPGTGVEQYF
TGTGCCAGCAACCCCGGGACAGGGGTCGAGCAGTACTTC
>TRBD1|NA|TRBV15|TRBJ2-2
CATSKDRVAGELFF
TGTGCCACCAGCAAAGACAGGGTTGCCGGGGAGCTGTTTTTT
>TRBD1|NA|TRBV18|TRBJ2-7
CASSPTGSAYEQYF
TGTGCCAGCTCGCCGACAGGGTCCGCCTACGAGCAGTACTTC
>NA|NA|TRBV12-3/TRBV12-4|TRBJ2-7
CASSLTAPYEQYF
TGTGCCAGCAGTTTAACAGCTCCCTACGAGCAGTACTTC
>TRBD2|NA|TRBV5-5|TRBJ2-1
CASSLRGLAGGNEQFF
TGTGCCAGCAGCCTGAGGGGACTAGCGGGCGGCAATGAGCAGTTCTTC
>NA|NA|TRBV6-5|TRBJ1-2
CAVSGEIYGYTF
TGTGCCGTCTCCGGGGAGATCTATGGCTACACCTTC
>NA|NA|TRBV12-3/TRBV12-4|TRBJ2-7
CASTITGYEQYF
TGTGCCAGCACCATAACAGGGTACGAGCAGTACTTC